This TCR beta chain was profiled in a study of breast tumors, draining lymph nodes, adjacent tissues. The study, taken as a whole, reports: Tumors had less TCR diversity than lymph nodes, more than nontumor tissue.

Notes on this clonotype: Its antigen is not known.

Germline lookup yields CDR1 MNHEY and CDR2 SVGAGI. Unmatched junction bases numbered 2, after V lost 0 bases and J lost 3 bases. CDR3 length: 16 residues. Breast cancer patients provided tissue from their axillary draining lymph nodes. One entry per CDR3 protein, called by TCRdb with MiXCR from the multiplex PCR reads. The table has 200,000 to 250,000 distinct CDR3 sequences, less than 40% seen once. The chain couples TRBV6-5 to TRBJ2-7; 13 bases fit TRBD2. Sequenced: axillary lymph node tissue. The clonotype was recovered from a female donor with breast cancer. Some clones in this sample may be carry-over from other donors' samples. Here the CDR3 reads CASSYSTSGRNYEQYF. As DNA, the CDR3 is TGTGCCAGCAGTTACTCGACTAGCGGGAGGAACTACGAGCAGTACTTC.